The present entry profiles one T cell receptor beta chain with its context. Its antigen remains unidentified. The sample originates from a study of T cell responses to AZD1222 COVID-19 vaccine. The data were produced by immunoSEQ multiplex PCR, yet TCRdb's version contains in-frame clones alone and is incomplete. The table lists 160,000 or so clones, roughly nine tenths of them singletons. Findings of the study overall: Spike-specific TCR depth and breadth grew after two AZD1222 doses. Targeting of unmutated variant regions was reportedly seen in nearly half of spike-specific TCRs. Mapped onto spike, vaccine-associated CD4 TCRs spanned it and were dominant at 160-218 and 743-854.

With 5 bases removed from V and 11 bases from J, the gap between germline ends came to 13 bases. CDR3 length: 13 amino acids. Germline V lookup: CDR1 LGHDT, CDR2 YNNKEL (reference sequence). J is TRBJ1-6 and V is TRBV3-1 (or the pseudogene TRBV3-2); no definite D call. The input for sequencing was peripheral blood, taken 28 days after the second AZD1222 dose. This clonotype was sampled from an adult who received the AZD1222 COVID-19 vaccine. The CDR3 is CASSETPGTPLHF. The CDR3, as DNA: TGTGCCAGCAGCGAAACCCCGGGGACACCCCTCCACTTT.